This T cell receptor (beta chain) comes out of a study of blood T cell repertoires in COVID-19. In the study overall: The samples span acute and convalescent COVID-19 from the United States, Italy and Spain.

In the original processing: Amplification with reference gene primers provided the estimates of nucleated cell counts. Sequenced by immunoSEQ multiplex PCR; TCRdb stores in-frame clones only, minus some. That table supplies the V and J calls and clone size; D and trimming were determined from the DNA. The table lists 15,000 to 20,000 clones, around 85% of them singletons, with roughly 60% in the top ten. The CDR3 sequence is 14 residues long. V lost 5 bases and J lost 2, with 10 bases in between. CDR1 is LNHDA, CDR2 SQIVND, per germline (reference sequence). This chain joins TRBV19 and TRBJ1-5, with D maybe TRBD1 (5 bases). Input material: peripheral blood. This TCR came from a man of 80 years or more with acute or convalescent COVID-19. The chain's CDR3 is CASSGTGGNQPQHF. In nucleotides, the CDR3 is TGTGCCAGTAGTGGGACGGGAGGCAATCAGCCCCAGCATTTT.